One sample yielded the 20 T cell receptor beta chains listed below, sequenced in a study of T cell repertoires in cytomegalovirus infection. TCRdb used MiXCR to reprocess the reads, holding one entry per CDR3 protein. Among around 530,000 distinct CDR3 sequences listed, 16% were seen once. Sequences were obtained from CD8+ T cells from PBMCs. These TCRs come from a human donor in good health (CMV status not recorded). Some clones in this sample may be carry-over from other donors' samples.

The chain joins TRBV13 to TRBJ2-1; the match to TRBD2 covers 11 bases. This CDR3 contains 17 residues. CDR1 PRHDT and CDR2 FYEKMQ come from the germline V gene (reference sequence). Losses at the gene ends were 4 bases for V and 6 bases for J; bases not matched to a gene: 11. The CDR3 sequence: CASSSDLLAGVFNEQFF. For the CDR3, the DNA is TGTGCCAGCAGCTCGGACCTACTAGCGGGAGTTTTCAATGAGCAGTTCTTC. The variable domain in full, completed from reference TRBV13 and TRBJ2-1, reads AAGVIQSPRHLIKEKRETATLKCYPIPRHDTVYWYQQGPGQDPQFLISFYEKMQSDKGSIPDRFSAQQFSDYHSELNMSSLELGDSALYFCASSSDLLAGVFNEQFFGPGTRLTVL.

This clonotype was detected many times. The J gene is TRBJ1-4, the V gene TRBV7-9; D unclear. CDR1 and CDR2 from the germline V gene are SEHNR and FQNEAQ (reference sequence). The CDR3 sequence is 12 residues long. Trimming took 5 bases from V and 6 from J, leaving 7 bases between them. The CDR3 DNA reads as TGTGCCAGCAGCCCTCCGGATGAAAAACTGTTTTTT. Amino acids: CASSPPDEKLFF.

The chain is built from TRBV20-1 and TRBJ2-7, with 8 bases lining up with TRBD1. The length of the CDR3 is 17 residues. Germline trimming cut 5 bases from V and 2 bases from J; bases unmatched to any gene: 17. The germline CDR1 and CDR2 sequences are DFQATT and SNEGSKA (reference sequence). CDR3 DNA: TGCAGTGCTGAAATTTACCGGCCGGGACAGGCTACCTACGAGCAGTACTTC. Residues: CSAEIYRPGQATYEQYF.

This clonotype was seen repeatedly, ten times or more. The chain employs TRBV7-3 and TRBJ2-1, with 12 nucleotides matching TRBD2. Losses at the gene ends were 5 bases for V and 6 bases for J; bases not matched to a gene: 5. The CDR3 consists of 15 residues. Germline V gene lookup returns CDR1 SGHTA and CDR2 FQGTGA. The CDR3 loop is CASSLLAGGLNEQFF. CDR3 bases: TGTGCCAGCAGCCTACTAGCGGGGGGCCTCAATGAGCAGTTCTTC.

This clonotype was detected many times. The rearrangement joins TRBV7-8 to TRBJ2-3; 9 bases are a match to TRBD1. The V gene end was trimmed by 4 bases and the J gene end by 4 bases; junction bases not matched to a gene: 6. There are 15 residues in the CDR3. Germline lookup yields CDR1 SGHVS and CDR2 FQNEAQ. The CDR3 sequence is CASSWRRTGADTQYF. The CDR3 bases are TGTGCCAGCAGCTGGAGGAGGACAGGGGCAGATACGCAGTATTTT.

This clonotype was counted a few times. The chain recombines TRBV3-1 with TRBJ2-5; 7 nucleotides agree with TRBD2. The CDR3 extends over 19 amino acids. J lost 2 bases, V lost 4 bases, and 19 bases had no gene match. Per the germline V gene, CDR1 is LGHDT and CDR2 is YNNKEL (reference sequence). CDR3 bases: TGTGCCAGCAGCCCCTCTAGAGTGAGACTAGCAATTACTCAAGAGACCCAGTACTTC. This codes for CASSPSRVRLAITQETQYF.

This clonotype appeared a few times. CDR3 residues: CASSLMGLFYEQYF. DNA for the CDR3: TGTGCCAGCAGTTTAATGGGACTTTTCTACGAGCAGTACTTC. The chain is built from TRBV28 and TRBJ2-7; perhaps TRBD2 as D (6 bases). There are 14 residues in the CDR3. The V end was cut by 2 bases, the J end by 3 bases, with 11 bases between. CDR1 and CDR2 (germline): MDHEN, SYDVKM.

This clonotype was seen repeatedly, ten times or more. DNA of the CDR3: TGTGCCAGCACAACTCCGGGACAGGCCACCACAGATACGCAGTATTTT. Translation gives CASTTPGQATTDTQYF. The V call is TRBV12-3 or TRBV12-4, the J call TRBJ2-3; 8 positions agree with TRBD1. J lost 2 bases, V lost 7 bases, and 11 bases had no gene match. CDR3 length equals 16 residues.

V usage is TRBV19 and J usage is TRBJ1-1; D might be TRBD1 (5 bases). Trimming left V 7 bases short and J 5 bases short, with 14 bases between. Looked up from germline, CDR1 is LNHDA and CDR2 is SQIVND (reference sequence). The length of the CDR3 is 13 residues. The DNA for the CDR3 is TGTGCCAGTAAAGGTTCCTGGGGGACTGAAGCTTTCTTT. It specifies CASKGSWGTEAFF.

This clonotype has ten or more counts. The gene calls are TRBV11-2 and TRBJ1-1; tentative D call: TRBD1 (6 bases). This CDR3 has 18 amino acids. Germline V gives CDR1 SGHAT, CDR2 FQNNGV. V was cut by 1 base and J by 0 bases, with 18 bases left in between. CDR3: CASSLVAGTPLMNTEAFF. The DNA for the CDR3 is TGTGCCAGCAGCTTAGTCGCCGGGACACCTTTAATGAACACTGAAGCTTTCTTT. Combining the CDR3 with reference TRBV11-2 and TRBJ1-1 gives the whole variable domain EAGVAQSPRYKIIEKRQSVAFWCNPISGHATLYWYQQILGQGPKLLIQFQNNGVVDDSQLPKDRFSAERLKGVDSTLKIQPAKLEDSAVYLCASSLVAGTPLMNTEAFFGQGTRLTVV.

This clonotype has at least ten counts. This chain joins TRBV11-2 and TRBJ1-2; D is ambiguous. The CDR3 is made up of 17 amino acids. Germline CDR1 SGHAT, CDR2 FQNNGV. V gave up 1 base and J gave up 7 bases, with 22 bases separating them. CDR3 region: CASSLGTMEAQNRGYTF. The CDR3 coding sequence is TGTGCCAGCAGCTTAGGCACAATGGAGGCCCAAAATCGTGGCTACACCTTC.

This clonotype was recorded many times. This chain joins TRBV5-1 and TRBJ2-1, with 8 bases matching TRBD2. The CDR3 has 19 residues. Germline trimming cut 0 bases from V and 4 bases from J; bases unmatched to any gene: 15. Germline V gene sequence: CDR1 SGHRS, CDR2 YFSETQ. This CDR3 is CASSLDVRVERGLYNEQFF. In DNA, the CDR3 is TGCGCCAGCAGCTTGGATGTTAGGGTGGAGCGGGGGTTATACAATGAGCAGTTCTTC.

The chain links TRBV15 to TRBJ1-5; D is undetermined. This CDR3 is built from 13 residues. V was pared by 5 bases and J by 3 bases, with 8 bases between. Germline V lookup: CDR1 LNHNV, CDR2 YYDKDF (reference sequence). Here the CDR3 reads CATSPALNQPQHF. CDR3 coding DNA: TGTGCCACCAGCCCAGCCCTCAATCAGCCCCAGCATTTT.

This clonotype was observed a few times. This sequence joins TRBV7-9 and TRBJ2-3; 13 positions match TRBD2. This CDR3 comprises 19 residues. Germline V CDR1 and CDR2: SEHNR, FQNEAQ (reference sequence). Trimming took 1 base from V and 3 from J; bases not matched to a gene: 10. CDR3 sequence: CASSLVTRTSGSITDTQYF. CDR3 bases: TGTGCCAGCAGCTTAGTAACCCGGACTAGCGGGAGTATAACAGATACGCAGTATTTT.

This clonotype occurred many times. The rearrangement joins TRBV2 to TRBJ2-1; no definite D call. This CDR3 is 11 amino acids long. Trimming removed 10 bases at V and 7 bases at J, with 11 bases between. In germline, CDR1 is SNHLY, CDR2 FYNNEI. CDR3 bases: TGTGCCAATAGTTCCCGAAATGAGCAGTTCTTC. Protein sequence: CANSSRNEQFF. Looking up the rest from reference TRBV2 and TRBJ2-1 gives the full variable domain: EPEVTQTPSHQVTQMGQEVILRCVPISNHLYFYWYRQILGQKVEFLVSFYNNEISEKSEIFDDQFSVERPDGSNFTLKIRSTKLEDSAMYFCANSSRNEQFFGPGTRLTVL.

This clonotype was counted ten times or more. CDR3 bases: TGTGCCAGCAGCTCGTCCCCCGGGACTAGCGGATACAATGAGCAGTTCTTC. Translated, it gives CASSSSPGTSGYNEQFF. J is TRBJ2-1 and V is TRBV11-3; TRBD2 aligns across 11 bases. The V gene end was trimmed by 4 bases and the J gene end by 4 bases; junction bases not matched to a gene: 9. The germline CDR1 and CDR2 sequences are SGHNT and YENEEA. The CDR3 sequence is 17 residues long.

The chain links TRBV6-5 to TRBJ2-5; 7 nucleotides align to TRBD1. The germline gives CDR1 MNHEY, CDR2 SVGAGI. The trim removed 2 bases at V and 5 bases at J, leaving 8 bases unmatched. This CDR3 spans 15 amino acids. Here the CDR3 reads CASSYDWTGSETQYF. The CDR3 nucleotides are TGTGCCAGCAGTTACGATTGGACAGGTAGTGAGACCCAGTACTTC.

This clonotype was seen many times. This sequence joins TRBV7-2 and TRBJ2-2; TRBD1 agrees at 9 bases. Germline CDR1 is SGHTA and CDR2 is FQGNSA. The CDR3 is made up of 15 amino acids. The V and J ends lost 6 bases and 5 bases, in that order; junction bases with no gene match: 7. The DNA for the CDR3 is TGTGCCAGCAGGGGGGGGACAGGGAGGACCGGGGAGCTGTTTTTT. Amino acids: CASRGGTGRTGELFF.

V usage is TRBV7-3 and J usage is TRBJ2-1, with 10 nucleotides matching TRBD1. The CDR3 extends over 18 amino acids. Germline CDR1 is SGHTA and CDR2 is FQGTGA. Trimming at V came to 4 bases and at J to 8 bases, leaving 17 bases not matched to a gene. CDR3 sequence: CASSSPSPGQGQSDEQFF. The DNA for the CDR3 is TGTGCCAGCAGCTCCCCATCCCCGGGACAGGGGCAATCTGATGAGCAGTTCTTC.

The J gene is TRBJ2-2, the V gene TRBV7-9; 9 positions match TRBD2. Germline V gene data show CDR1 as SEHNR and CDR2 as FQNEAQ (reference sequence). The CDR3 runs to 14 residues. The V gene end was trimmed by 5 bases and the J gene end by 7 bases; junction bases not matched to a gene: 5. CDR3 nucleotide sequence: TGTGCCAGCAGCGCGGGGGGGCGAGTCGGGGAGCTGTTTTTT. Translating it yields CASSAGGRVGELFF. The full variable domain, its missing parts supplied by reference TRBV7-9 and TRBJ2-2, is DTGVSQNPRHKITKRGQNVTFRCDPISEHNRLYWYRQTLGQGPEFLTYFQNEAQLEKSRLLSDRFSAERPKGSFSTLEIQRTEQGDSAMYLCASSAGGRVGELFFGEGSRLTVL.